A selection of T cell receptor beta chains follows, all from one sample in a study of metastatic and nonmetastatic thyroid tumors. TCRdb reanalyzed the PCR reads via MiXCR. Counted here are tens of thousands of clones, under 30% occurring once; the ten biggest clones make up approximately 11%. Input material: blood. These receptor sequences come from a male donor with papillary thyroid cancer or a benign thyroid nodule (not recorded which). Some clones in this sample may be carry-over from other donors' samples. Both conserved end residues are trimmed from each CDR3.

v_call	cdr3_aa
TRBV28	ASSPLPSGGPYEQY
TRBV6-9	ASSYLGTMNTEAF
TRBV6-1	ASSGGGPFEQF
TRBV20-1	SARRGRGCEQY
TRBV11-1	ASSPGLAGTPNTDTQY
TRBV7-6	ASSSGGIKNSPLH
TRBV28	ASSPDRFMNTEAF
TRBV7-3	ASSLSTYEQY
TRBV5-6	ASSLVHGASYEQY
TRBV6-1	ASSHGTSGSRF
TRBV27	ASSLSGTGQSYLH
TRBV19	ASSMKAAREKLF
TRBV2	ASRRGRGDLTAEAF
TRBV20-1	SAREPGVYEQY
TRBV7-8	ASSLGASSYEQY
TRBV7-3	ASSAWTGGRAGELF
TRBV6-1	ASSERPQVYEQY